Sequencing of this T cell receptor beta chain was carried out in a study of regulatory T cells in long-lasting Graves disease. Study in general: Prior antithyroid drug treatment in newly diagnosed Graves' patients lasted under 3 months.

V shed 3 bases, J shed 3 bases, and the junction held 9 bases outside the gene matches. CDR1 is SGDLS, CDR2 YYNGEE, per germline. There are 15 residues in the CDR3. Relying on iRepertoire HTBI primers and Arm-PCR of CDR3 regions, the team built TCR beta libraries. TCRdb ran MiXCR on the multiplex PCR reads and lists one entry per CDR3 protein. Of fewer than 450,000 distinct CDR3 sequences in the sample, 15% were seen once. This clonotype was observed at least ten times. Time point: newly diagnosed GD, antithyroid drugs for less than 3 months. Construction of the TCR library relied on RNA isolated from PBMCs. In this cohort, patients came from an endocrinology department located in Xi'an, China. The same data also went into a second study, on T cells in Graves' hyperthyroidism and ophthalmopathy. That investigation notes: First-round RT-PCR with HTBI primers amplified the TCR CDR3 region. Ophthalmopathy, as predicted by the model, came a median 6.5 months after the prediction.

The receptor comes from a woman aged 40 to 50 with Graves disease. Material: peripheral blood mononuclear cells (PBMCs), obtained at new diagnosis, from a patient treated with antithyroid drugs. The chain links TRBV9 to TRBJ2-7, with TRBD2 matching 7 bases. CDR3: CASSAGGSELYEQYF. The CDR3 DNA sequence: TGTGCCAGCAGCGCGGGGGGTTCAGAACTCTACGAGCAGTACTTC.